This paragraph covers one TCR beta chain sequence. This specimen comes from a study of blood T cell repertoires in COVID-19. Study at large: PBMCs, B-cell-depleted T cells, or T cells provided the cDNA or gDNA that made up the material.

CDR3 size: 12 residues. Germline assignment: CDR1 SGDLS and CDR2 YYNGEE. The germline V and J ends were trimmed by 7 bases and 7 bases, with 15 bases remaining between them. Clones were sequenced by immunoSEQ multiplex PCR, and TCRdb holds only the in-frame ones, with some missing. This table has just under 250,000 clones, roughly 91% appearing once. V usage is TRBV9 and J usage is TRBJ2-7, with D hard to call. The source is a young woman who had recovered from COVID-19. Input material: PBMCs or T cells enriched from blood (not recorded which). This CDR3 reads CASSKEFGEQYF. As DNA, the CDR3 is TGTGCCAGCTCGAAAGAATTCGGGGAGCAGTACTTC.